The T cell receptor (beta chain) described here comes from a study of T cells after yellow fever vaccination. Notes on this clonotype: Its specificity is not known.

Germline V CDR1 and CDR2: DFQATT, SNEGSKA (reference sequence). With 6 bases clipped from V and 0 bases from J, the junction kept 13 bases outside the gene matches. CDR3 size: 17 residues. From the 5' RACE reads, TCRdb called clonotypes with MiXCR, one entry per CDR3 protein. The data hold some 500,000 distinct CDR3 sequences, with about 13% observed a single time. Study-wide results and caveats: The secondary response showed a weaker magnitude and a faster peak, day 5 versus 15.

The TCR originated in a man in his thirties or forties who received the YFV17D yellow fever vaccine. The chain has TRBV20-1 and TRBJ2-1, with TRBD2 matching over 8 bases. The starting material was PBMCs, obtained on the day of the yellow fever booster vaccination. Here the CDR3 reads CSARTLGAGVSYNEQFF. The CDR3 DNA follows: TGCAGTGCCCGAACCTTGGGAGCGGGAGTCTCCTACAATGAGCAGTTCTTC.